Below are 10 T cell receptor beta chains sequenced from a single sample in a study of shared T cell receptors in the human thymus. The data were produced by immunoSEQ multiplex PCR, yet TCRdb's version contains in-frame clones alone and is incomplete. The sample yields approximately 760,000 clones, 75% to 90% seen once. This same sample was also part of a study on human thymus T cells.

The sequenced material came from thymocytes. These receptors all come from a girl under three years old with a congenital heart defect.

This clone was counted only a few times. V usage is TRBV4-3 and J usage is TRBJ2-1; the match to TRBD2 covers 7 bases. The CDR3 runs 15 residues. Germline V gene lookup returns CDR1 LGHNA and CDR2 YSLEER. The trim removed 0 bases at V and 9 bases at J, leaving 8 bases unmatched. For the CDR3, the DNA is TGCGCCAGCAGCCAAGATTCAAGGTGGGGGGGTGAGCAGTTCTTC. Translating it yields CASSQDSRWGGEQFF.

The chain's CDR3 is CAWATQAYTEAFF. The CDR3 DNA follows: TGTGCCTGGGCCACACAGGCCTACACTGAAGCTTTCTTT. The V and J genes are TRBV30 and TRBJ1-1, with D maybe TRBD1 (5 bases). Germline CDR1 GTSNPN, CDR2 SVGIG (reference sequence). V was pared by 5 bases and J by 3 bases, with 13 bases between. The CDR3 is 13 amino acids.

The chain uses TRBV5-1 and TRBJ2-7; 10 bases agree with TRBD1. V was pared by 5 bases and J by 4 bases, with 21 bases of the junction left unmatched. There are 19 residues in the CDR3. Germline V gene data show CDR1 as SGHRS and CDR2 as YFSETQ. The DNA for the CDR3 is TGCGCCAGCAGTGTTAACGGGACAGGGGCCCCATACGATCCTTACGAGCAGTACTTC. Protein: CASSVNGTGAPYDPYEQYF.

The chain uses TRBV28 and TRBJ2-5, with TRBD1 matching over 7 bases. Unmatched junction bases numbered 9, after V lost 4 bases and J lost 1 base. This CDR3 has 16 amino acids. Looked up from germline, CDR1 is MDHEN and CDR2 is SYDVKM. The CDR3 DNA reads TGTGCCAGCAGTTCCCCCCCGGACAGGTTCCAAGAGACCCAGTACTTC. It translates to CASSSPPDRFQETQYF.

The sample holds one count of this clone. The CDR3: CASSTDRGLYNEQFF. In DNA, the CDR3 is TGTGCCAGCAGTACCGACAGGGGGCTGTACAATGAGCAGTTCTTC. This chain connects TRBV6-5 to TRBJ2-1; TRBD1 matches 10 bases. CDR1 and CDR2 from the germline V gene are MNHEY and SVGAGI. CDR3 size: 15 residues. V lost 5 bases and J lost 4; bases outside the gene matches: 5.

V usage is TRBV13 and J usage is TRBJ2-7, with 10 bases that match TRBD1. Germline V gene data show CDR1 as PRHDT and CDR2 as FYEKMQ (reference sequence). This CDR3 contains 18 residues. The V segment lost 2 bases and the J segment 5 bases; nucleotides outside the gene matches: 15. CDR3 in amino acids: CASSLSGSSGQGFHEQYF. The CDR3 nucleotides are TGTGCCAGCAGCTTAAGTGGATCCTCGGGACAGGGGTTCCACGAGCAGTACTTC.

The chain recombines TRBV4-3 with TRBJ1-4; perhaps TRBD1 as D (5 bases). In germline, CDR1 is LGHNA, CDR2 YSLEER. The V end lost 0 bases, the J end lost 4 bases, and 24 bases lay between the germline ends. There are 20 residues in the CDR3. The CDR3 DNA reads as TGCGCCAGCAGCCAAGAGCCGATCGGGTGGGACGCGGGGGGTAATGAAAAACTGTTTTTT. It codes for CASSQEPIGWDAGGNEKLFF.

V is TRBV7-9 and J is TRBJ2-5; D might be TRBD2 (5 bases). Germline V gives CDR1 SEHNR, CDR2 FQNEAQ (reference sequence). This CDR3 is built from 12 residues. The V and J ends lost 7 bases and 2 bases respectively, with 8 bases between them. The CDR3 protein is CASTGGQETQYF. In nucleotides, the CDR3 is TGTGCCAGCACCGGAGGACAAGAGACCCAGTACTTC. Together with reference TRBV7-9 and TRBJ2-5, the CDR3 gives the full variable domain: DTGVSQNPRHKITKRGQNVTFRCDPISEHNRLYWYRQTLGQGPEFLTYFQNEAQLEKSRLLSDRFSAERPKGSFSTLEIQRTEQGDSAMYLCASTGGQETQYFGPGTRLLVL.

This clone showed up just once. This chain links TRBV28 with TRBJ1-2; D is unresolved. Trimming left V 1 base short and J 7 bases short, with 10 bases between. The CDR3 length is 13 residues. CDR1 and CDR2 (germline): MDHEN, SYDVKM. The CDR3 DNA reads as TGTGCCAGCAGTTTATTCAGGCGGGTTGGCTACACCTTC. It is translated as CASSLFRRVGYTF.

CDR3 sequence: CATSSYGGQGARYGYTF. The CDR3 bases are TGTGCCACCAGCAGTTACGGGGGACAGGGGGCTCGGTATGGCTACACCTTC. V and J are TRBV15 and TRBJ1-2, with TRBD1 matching 12 bases. The CDR3 totals 17 residues. The germline V gene encodes CDR1 LNHNV and CDR2 YYDKDF (reference sequence). Trimming removed 3 bases from V and 5 bases from J; junction bases left unmatched: 10.